This is a list of T cell receptor beta chains from one sample in a study of T cells after yellow fever vaccination. TCRdb fed the 5' RACE reads into MiXCR, producing one record per CDR3 protein. In the table there are 300,000 to 400,000 distinct CDR3 sequences, 7% to 10% of which are singletons. Here the sequenced sample was PBMCs, taken around 45 days after the first yellow fever vaccination. These receptors came from a man between 18 and 35 years old who received the YFV17D yellow fever vaccine. CDR3s include the opening cysteine and the closing phenylalanine or tryptophan. D genes are given only for firm matches. Only part of the rows carry a size: once, few, many, or a class if the clone is expanded.

TRBV4-3	NA	few	TRBJ2-6	TGCGCCAGCAGCCACGTACAGGGCGCTGGGGCCAACGTCCTGACTTTC	CASSHVQGAGANVLTF
TRBV30	NA	NA	TRBJ2-3	TGTGCCTGGAGTGTACTGAGCACAGATACGCAGTATTTT	CAWSVLSTDTQYF
TRBV15	NA	few	TRBJ1-5	TGTGCCACCAGCAGAGATGTGGGGCTCGCTCAGCCCCAGCATTTT	CATSRDVGLAQPQHF
TRBV29-1	NA	NA	TRBJ2-7	TGCAGTGCGGAGCACACCTCCTACGAGCAGTACTTC	CSAEHTSYEQYF
TRBV28	NA	few	TRBJ2-4	TGTGCCAGCAGTTTACGGCTGCAACTAGCCAAAAACATTCAGTACTTC	CASSLRLQLAKNIQYF
TRBV18	TRBD1	NA	TRBJ1-3	TGTGCCAGCTCACCAAGGGGACCGGGACAGGGGTCTAAGCGGGACCCTGGAAACACCATATATTTT	CASSPRGPGQGSKRDPGNTIYF
TRBV6-5	TRBD2	many	TRBJ2-1	TGTGCCAGCAGTTCTCTTAGCGGGGGGGCTTACAATGAGCAGTTCTTC	CASSSLSGGAYNEQFF
TRBV5-6	NA	few	TRBJ2-6	TGTGCCAGCAGCAATGGGCCAAAAACTGGGGCCAACGTCCTGACTTTC	CASSNGPKTGANVLTF
TRBV10-2	NA	few	TRBJ2-1	TGCGCCAGCAGTGAGCCCGGGACTCCGGTGGATGAGCAGTTCTTC	CASSEPGTPVDEQFF
TRBV20-1	TRBD1	few	TRBJ2-1	TGCAGTGCCGAAGACAGGGGGCGTATTCATGAGCAGTTCTTC	CSAEDRGRIHEQFF
TRBV9	NA	few	TRBJ1-1	TGTGCCAGCACCCCACGGCCAGGAGTGAACACTGAAGCTTTCTTT	CASTPRPGVNTEAFF
TRBV20-1	TRBD1	NA	TRBJ1-3	TGCAGTGCCAGTGAGGACAGGGGGCTAGAAAACACCATATATTTT	CSASEDRGLENTIYF
TRBV4-1	NA	NA	TRBJ1-1	TGCGCCAGCAGCCAAACAGCAGGGTCGAACACTGAAGCTTTCTTT	CASSQTAGSNTEAFF
TRBV4-3	NA	NA	TRBJ2-1	TGCGCCAGCAGCCATGGACCGCCCAGGTCCTACAATGAGCAGTTCTTC	CASSHGPPRSYNEQFF
TRBV4-1	NA	few	TRBJ1-3	TGCGCCAGCAGCCACGCAGCGCAAAAGGGGCTCTCTGGAAACACCATATATTTT	CASSHAAQKGLSGNTIYF
TRBV6-2/TRBV6-3	NA	few	TRBJ1-2	TGTGCCAGCGGACAGAACTATGGCTACACCTTC	CASGQNYGYTF
TRBV7-2	NA	few	TRBJ1-2	TGTGCCAGCAGCTCCCCAACAGGGTACAGGTGGGGCTACACCTTC	CASSSPTGYRWGYTF
TRBV7-2	TRBD1	few	TRBJ2-5	TGTGCCAGCAGCTCTGCCGGGACAGGGAGGCAGACCCAGTACTTC	CASSSAGTGRQTQYF
TRBV27	NA	NA	TRBJ2-7	TGTGCCAGCAGTTTATTACTCGGGGCCTACGAGCAGTACTTC	CASSLLLGAYEQYF
TRBV11-2	NA	NA	TRBJ2-3	TGTGCCAGCAGCTTAGATCCCGGGGTACCAGATACGCAGTATTTT	CASSLDPGVPDTQYF
TRBV10-3	NA	NA	TRBJ1-1	TGTGCCATCAGTGAGTCGAGTCGCTTAGGGGATTTCTTT	CAISESSRLGDFF
TRBV12-3/TRBV12-4	NA	many	TRBJ1-2	TGTGCCAGCAGTTTACAGGGGTTTAACTATGGCTACACCTTC	CASSLQGFNYGYTF
TRBV28	NA	NA	TRBJ2-2	TGTGCCAGCAGTTTAGGGGGAGTGTACACCGGGGAGCTGTTTTTT	CASSLGGVYTGELFF
TRBV11-3	NA	NA	TRBJ1-1	TGTGCCAGCAGCTTAGCGTGGCGGGGAGAGGACACTGAAGCTTTCTTT	CASSLAWRGEDTEAFF
TRBV6-1	TRBD1	few	TRBJ1-5	TGTGCCAGCAGGTCAGGGGGGTTGAGCAATCAGCCCCAGCATTTT	CASRSGGLSNQPQHF
TRBV5-1	TRBD2	many	TRBJ2-1	TGCGCCAGCAGCCCCGCGGGGGTAGGGCCCTACAATGAGCAGTTCTTC	CASSPAGVGPYNEQFF
TRBV12-3/TRBV12-4	NA	few	TRBJ1-2	TGTGCCAGCAGTCCCCAGGGGAACGAAGTTGGCTACACCTTC	CASSPQGNEVGYTF
TRBV5-2	NA	once	TRBJ1-1	TGTGCCAGCAGCAACCGGACAGGGGGAAACACTGAAGCTTTCTTT	CASSNRTGGNTEAFF
TRBV6-5	NA	NA	TRBJ2-5	TGTGCCAGCAGTTACCCGAATGACAGGGAGGTGGGGGAGACCCAGTACTTC	CASSYPNDREVGETQYF
TRBV20-1	NA	few	TRBJ2-7	TGCAGTGCAAGGAAGGGCTACGAGCAGTACTTC	CSARKGYEQYF
TRBV5-8	TRBD1	many	TRBJ1-6	TGTGCCAGCAGCTTCGGACAGGTCTATTCACCCCTCCACTTT	CASSFGQVYSPLHF
TRBV5-1	NA	NA	TRBJ2-5	TGCGCCAGCAGCTTGCGGGCAGGTGTACAAGAGACCCAGTACTTC	CASSLRAGVQETQYF
TRBV7-9	TRBD1	few	TRBJ1-6	TGTGCCAGCAGCTTAAGTGGAGGACAGGGGTTTTATTCACCCCTCCACTTT	CASSLSGGQGFYSPLHF
TRBV7-2	TRBD2	NA	TRBJ2-5	TGTGCCAGCAGGTCGGGGGGGCGGGAGACCCAGTACTTC	CASRSGGRETQYF
TRBV20-1	NA	NA	TRBJ2-1	TGCAGTGCTAGAGATAAAACAGGACTCTACAATGAGCAGTTCTTC	CSARDKTGLYNEQFF
TRBV13	NA	few	TRBJ2-3	TGTGCCAGCAGCTTACTAGCCCAGGGTACGCAGTATTTT	CASSLLAQGTQYF